In this sample, the clone carrying this TCR beta chain turned up many times. Its antigen remains unidentified. The template was RNA from unsorted bulk tissue. This entry is derived from a study of tumor and adjacent non-tumor tissue in lung cancer. Study-level background: Patients comprised some eleven adenocarcinoma, 2 squamous cell carcinoma and 1 small cell lung cancer. Aged about 30 to 85 years, patients included 9 to 11 men and roughly 5 women with stage I to III disease. Around 4 million productive TCRbeta reads were obtained per sample on average.

The library came from three nested PCR rounds adapted from ARM-PCR protocols. TCRdb reanalysed the multiplex PCR reads using MiXCR and keeps one entry per CDR3 protein. The table lists approximately 120,000 distinct CDR3 sequences, roughly 80% of them singletons, with roughly 35% in the top ten. Findings and limits, study-wide: Top 100 clones took a larger repertoire share in normal lung.

This CDR3 region has 15 residues. Germline values: CDR1 MNHEY, CDR2 SVGEGT. V lost 6 bases, J lost 6 bases, and 17 bases lay in between. Input material: lung tumor tissue. The origin of this receptor is a woman aged 60-70 years with non-small cell lung cancer. This rearrangement joins TRBV6-2 or TRBV6-3 to TRBJ2-2; D is perhaps TRBD2 (6 bases). CDR3 in amino acids: CASRHRDSASGELFF. Here the CDR3 DNA reads TGTGCCAGCAGGCACCGGGACTCCGCATCCGGGGAGCTGTTTTTT.